The 25 T cell receptor beta chains below all came from one sample that was sequenced in a study of cytomegalovirus exposure and HLA in healthy donors. The PCR had 60 Vbeta and 13 Jbeta primers. Profiled with immunoSEQ multiplex PCR; TCRdb holds only in-frame clones, not every one. The sample has 150,000 to 200,000 clones; about 88% are singletons. Sequencing was carried out using PBMCs. The receptor source for this set is a girl less than two years old in good health and CMV-seronegative.

The chain joins TRBV6-1 to TRBJ1-2; D remains ambiguous. V shed 6 bases and J shed 5 bases, with 16 bases lying between them. CDR3 length: 14 residues. Germline V gives CDR1 MNHNS, CDR2 SASEGT. CDR3 sequence: CASREVEGGYGYTF. Here the CDR3 DNA reads TGTGCCAGCAGGGAGGTTGAGGGAGGATATGGCTACACCTTC.

This CDR3 reads CASSQFHNQGYEQYF. The CDR3 DNA is TGCGCCAGCAGCCAGTTCCACAACCAGGGGTACGAGCAGTACTTC. V gene TRBV4-3 combines with J gene TRBJ2-7; the D gene is possibly TRBD1 (6 bases). There are 15 residues in the CDR3. Trimming took off 3 bases at V and 4 bases at J, with 16 bases between the two ends. CDR1 and CDR2 (germline): LGHNA, YSLEER.

The V call is TRBV4-1, the J call TRBJ2-7; D gene unclear. This CDR3 region has 13 residues. V lost 1 base and J lost 2, with 6 bases in between. Germline CDR1 reads MGHRA; CDR2 reads YSYEKL. DNA for the CDR3: TGCGCCAGCAGCCAAGGAGAAACCTACGAGCAGTACTTC. It encodes CASSQGETYEQYF.

The chain couples TRBV6-5 to TRBJ1-5; D uncertain. Deletions cut 4 bases from V and 0 bases from J, with 4 bases between. Germline V gene lookup returns CDR1 MNHEY and CDR2 SVGAGI. CDR3 length equals 13 residues. This CDR3 reads CASSSGSNQPQHF. The DNA of the CDR3 is TGTGCCAGCAGTTCAGGTAGCAATCAGCCCCAGCATTTT.

The chain combines TRBV15 with TRBJ1-1; no clear D. Germline V gene sequence: CDR1 LNHNV, CDR2 YYDKDF (reference sequence). The CDR3 is 13 amino acids. V lost 8 bases and J lost 3, with 13 bases in between. This CDR3 is CATAARLDTEAFF. The CDR3 DNA sequence: TGTGCCACCGCGGCGAGGTTGGACACTGAAGCTTTCTTT.

This rearrangement joins TRBV4-2 to TRBJ1-1; no definite D call. The CDR3 extends over 17 amino acids. V was shortened by 1 base and J by 1 base, with 16 bases between the two germline ends. The V gene's germline CDR1 is LGHNA and CDR2 YNFKEQ. CDR3 residues: CASSQVGRRRENTEAFF. The CDR3 DNA reads as TGTGCCAGCAGCCAAGTCGGCCGACGGAGAGAGAACACTGAAGCTTTCTTT.

This chain links TRBV30 with TRBJ2-1; 8 bases line up with TRBD1. V dropped 3 bases and J dropped 4; count of bases not matched to a gene: 14. The CDR3 has 17 amino acids. Germline CDR1 reads GTSNPN; CDR2 reads SVGIG (reference sequence). The CDR3 sequence is CAWRVKTGTGVYNEQFF. CDR3 bases: TGTGCCTGGAGGGTTAAAACCGGGACAGGAGTGTACAATGAGCAGTTCTTC.

V is TRBV27 and J is TRBJ1-1; weak D call: TRBD1 (5 bases). V was clipped by 6 bases and J by 8 bases, with 19 bases between them. CDR1 and CDR2 from the germline V gene are MNHEY and SMNVEV (reference sequence). The CDR3 has 14 residues. In nucleotides, the CDR3 is TGTGCCAGCAGCTCGGGGGGGGAGGCATTAGAAGCTTTCTTT. Residues: CASSSGGEALEAFF.

This chain uses TRBV19 with TRBJ1-2; TRBD1 matches at 9 bases. Germline loops: CDR1 LNHDA, CDR2 SQIVND (reference sequence). The junction had 7 bases not matched to a gene; V was cut back by 5 bases and J by 6 bases. The CDR3 length is 14 residues. The CDR3: CASSVDRGTDGYTF. The CDR3 bases are TGTGCCAGTAGTGTGGACAGGGGAACGGATGGCTACACCTTC.

The CDR3 spells CASSFIEAEAFF. The CDR3 nucleotides are TGTGCCAGTAGTTTTATCGAGGCTGAAGCTTTCTTT. V and J are TRBV19 and TRBJ1-1, with D uncertain. From germline, CDR1 is LNHDA and CDR2 SQIVND (reference sequence). Trimming stripped 5 bases from V and 6 bases from J, with 10 bases between. The CDR3 loop spans 12 amino acids.

The chain combines TRBV11-3 with TRBJ2-5, with 7 nucleotides matching TRBD1. The CDR3 length is 15 residues. Losses at the gene ends were 2 bases for V and 1 base for J; bases not matched to a gene: 4. Germline V gene data show CDR1 as SGHNT and CDR2 as YENEEA. In DNA form, the CDR3 reads TGTGCCAGCAGCTTAACCGGGACAGCCCAAGAGACCCAGTACTTC. Its protein product is CASSLTGTAQETQYF.

The chain uses TRBV5-8 and TRBJ1-2; tentatively, D is TRBD1 (6 bases). Trimming shortened V by 6 bases and J by 6 bases, and 15 bases separated the two germline ends. From germline, CDR1 is SGHTS and CDR2 YDEGEE. The CDR3 totals 13 residues. The CDR3 protein is CASTYYRVDGYTF. The CDR3 region has the DNA TGTGCCAGCACCTACTACAGGGTAGATGGCTACACCTTC. Variable domain in full (rest from reference TRBV5-8 and TRBJ1-2): EAGVTQSPTHLIKTRGQQATLRCSPISGHTSVYWYQQALGLGLQFLLWYDEGEERNRGNFPPRFSGRQFPNYSSELNVNALELEDSALYLCASTYYRVDGYTFGSGTRLTVV.

The chain carries TRBV5-1 and TRBJ2-3; 10 bases fit TRBD2. J lost 1 base, V lost 0 bases, and 2 bases had no gene match. From germline, CDR1 is SGHRS and CDR2 YFSETQ. The CDR3 sequence is 16 residues long. The CDR3 DNA reads as TGCGCCAGCAGCTTGGCTGGACTAGCGGGCACAGATACGCAGTATTTT. Protein product: CASSLAGLAGTDTQYF.

V is TRBV11-3 and J is TRBJ2-5; a possible D gene is TRBD1 (5 bases). Gene TRBJ2-7 matches the end of the DNA better, so the J call may be wrong. This CDR3 region has 14 residues. Germline lookup yields CDR1 SGHNT and CDR2 YENEEA. This chain's CDR3 is CASSMSHRLCEQYF. The CDR3 DNA sequence: TGTGCCAGCAGCATGTCGCACAGGTTGTGCGAGCAGTACTTC.

The sample holds a few counts of this clone. This chain joins TRBV18 and TRBJ2-7; D is possibly TRBD1 (6 bases). Germline V lookup: CDR1 KGHSH, CDR2 LQKENI. There are 15 residues in the CDR3. V was shortened by 4 bases and J by 3 bases, with 16 bases between the two germline ends. The CDR3 DNA reads TGTGCCAGCTCACAAGCCTACCGGGACAACTACGAGCAGTACTTC. This sequence encodes CASSQAYRDNYEQYF.

V and J are TRBV2 and TRBJ1-1; D not certain. The V gene lost 6 bases and the J gene lost 6 bases, with 11 bases spanning the gap. This CDR3 region has 12 residues. The germline V gene has CDR1 SNHLY and CDR2 FYNNEI. DNA for the CDR3: TGTGCCAGCAGCGGGGAATCCCCTGAAGCTTTCTTT. It encodes CASSGESPEAFF.

The chain has TRBV7-2 and TRBJ2-7, with TRBD2 matching 7 bases. J gave up 3 bases and V 5 bases, and 4 bases lay outside the gene matches. Germline V gene data show CDR1 as SGHTA and CDR2 as FQGNSA. CDR3 size: 13 residues. The CDR3 DNA sequence: TGTGCCAGCAGCCCTCGGACTAGCTACGAGCAGTACTTC. Translating gives CASSPRTSYEQYF.

The rearrangement joins TRBV28 to TRBJ1-2; TRBD1 matches 8 bases. With 5 bases clipped from V and 2 bases from J, the junction kept 7 bases outside the gene matches. Germline V gene lookup returns CDR1 MDHEN and CDR2 SYDVKM. This CDR3 is built from 15 residues. The CDR3 spells CASSPDRALNYGYTF. DNA of the CDR3: TGTGCCAGCAGTCCGGACAGGGCCCTAAACTATGGCTACACCTTC.

The chain is built from TRBV4-1 and TRBJ2-1; 9 bases are shared with TRBD2. The CDR3 totals 14 residues. V shed 5 bases and J 3 bases; nucleotides not matched to a gene: 2. CDR1 is MGHRA and CDR2 is YSYEKL in the germline V gene. CDR3 residues: CASSSTSGYNEQFF. The CDR3 DNA follows: TGCGCCAGCAGCTCGACTAGCGGCTACAATGAGCAGTTCTTC.

The chain combines TRBV14 with TRBJ2-7, with 8 bases lining up with TRBD2. V was clipped by 0 bases and J by 4 bases; unmatched bases: 8. Germline lookup yields CDR1 SGHDN and CDR2 FVKESK. The CDR3 consists of 16 residues. The CDR3 loop reads CASSQETLLAGYEQYF. For the CDR3, the DNA is TGTGCCAGCAGCCAAGAGACGTTGCTAGCGGGTTACGAGCAGTACTTC.

The V gene is TRBV6-4, the J gene TRBJ1-1, with 8 bases matching TRBD1. V lost 5 bases, J lost 5 bases, and 13 bases stayed unmatched. This CDR3 spans 16 amino acids. Germline-derived CDR1 and CDR2 are MRHNA and SNTAGT. Here the CDR3 reads CASSITADRVGTEAFF. CDR3 nucleotides: TGTGCCAGCAGTATAACCGCGGACAGGGTTGGAACTGAAGCTTTCTTT.

This sequence joins TRBV5-4 and TRBJ2-5, with 11 bases lining up with TRBD2. This CDR3 has 16 amino acids. After removal of 3 bases from V and 3 bases from J, the junction contained 7 bases not matched to a gene. Germline CDR1 is SGHNT and CDR2 is YYREEE (reference sequence). Here the CDR3 DNA reads TGTGCCAGCAGCTCGCGTGGACTAGCGGGTAAAGAGACCCAGTACTTC. Amino acid sequence: CASSSRGLAGKETQYF.

This clone was seen only once. One end of the junction does not line up with germline, which may come from a read error. V is TRBV11-2 and J is TRBJ1-5, with D unclear. Germline V CDR1 and CDR2: SGHAT, FQNNGV. CDR3 length equals 16 residues. The CDR3 region is CASSLSLGGSSQPQHF. In nucleotides, the CDR3 is TGTGCCAGCAGCTTATCCCTGGGAGGAAGCAGTCAGCCCCAGCATTTT.

The chain combines TRBV4-1 with TRBJ2-5; 13 bases match TRBD2. The CDR3 has 18 residues. Germline CDR1 and CDR2: MGHRA and YSYEKL. V shed 6 bases, J shed 2 bases, and the junction held 12 bases outside the gene matches. CDR3 amino acids: CASSRTSGGTVPQETQYF. In nucleotides, the CDR3 is TGCGCCAGCAGTCGGACTAGCGGGGGCACAGTTCCGCAAGAGACCCAGTACTTC.

V and J are TRBV7-3 and TRBJ2-7, with TRBD2 as a possible D gene (5 bases). The CDR3 runs to 12 residues. The germline CDR1 and CDR2 sequences are SGHTA and FQGTGA. Trimming pared 4 bases from V and 7 bases from J, leaving 11 bases between. CDR3: CASSSPGGEQYF. CDR3 in DNA: TGTGCCAGCAGCTCCCCCGGCGGGGAGCAGTACTTC. Variable domain in full (rest from reference TRBV7-3 and TRBJ2-7): GAGVSQTPSNKVTEKGKYVELRCDPISGHTALYWYRQSLGQGPEFLIYFQGTGAADDSGLPNDRFFAVRPEGSVSTLKIQRTERGDSAVYLCASSSPGGEQYFGPGTRLTVT.